This T cell receptor beta chain appears in the sequencing data of a study of CD8+CD57+ T cells in acquired aplastic anemia. TCR beta VDJ and CDR3 profiling used genomic DNA as template. TCRdb reanalysed the reads using MiXCR and keeps one entry per CDR3 protein. The table has more than 150,000 distinct CDR3 sequences, 48% seen once. Patients sequenced had flow cytometry evidence of CD8+CD57+ cell expansion. Every patient had severe acquired aplastic anemia. Patient blood was sampled before any therapy had been received. In this sample, this clonotype turned up a few times. Deletions cut 4 bases from V and 10 bases from J, with 14 bases between. Germline loops: CDR1 LNHNV, CDR2 YYDKDF (reference sequence). The CDR3 runs to 14 residues.

V usage is TRBV15 and J usage is TRBJ1-6; D is ambiguous. The receptor was isolated from a human donor with aplastic anemia. Sequences were obtained from sorted CD4+, CD8+, or CD8+CD57+ T cells (not recorded which) from PBMCs. CDR3 sequence: CATSTVGLASPLHF. Here the CDR3 DNA reads TGTGCCACCAGCACGGTAGGGTTAGCGTCACCCCTCCACTTT. The full variable domain, rest sourced from reference TRBV15 and TRBJ1-6, is DAMVIQNPRYQVTQFGKPVTLSCSQTLNHNVMYWYQQKSSQAPKLLFHYYDKDFNNEADTPDNFQSRRPNTSFCFLDIRSPGLGDTAMYLCATSTVGLASPLHFGNGTRLTVT.